The text below deals with one T cell receptor beta chain. The antigen is not known. The data belong to a study of cytomegalovirus exposure and HLA in healthy donors. Study-wide points: A later analysis reportedly found that, within productive TCRs, an Asian-associated ancestry cluster had fewer N-insertions than the mean observed across the approximately 660 donors. A link between a missense DCLRE1C variant and TCR beta V- and J-gene trimming emerged from a later analysis. Evidence from a later analysis indicated that most CMV-associated TCR beta chains looked HLA-restricted.

Looked up from germline, CDR1 is MNHNY and CDR2 is SVGAGI (reference sequence). The CDR3 is 15 residues long. V lost 2 bases, J lost 2 bases, and 6 bases stayed unmatched. The study ran its PCR with 60 Vbeta and 13 Jbeta primers. Assay used: immunoSEQ multiplex PCR; TCRdb lists only in-frame clones, some missing. This sample contains 120,000 or so clones. This sequence was found in a man between 18 and 35 years old in good health and CMV-seronegative. The sequencing input was PBMCs. The chain has TRBV6-6 and TRBJ2-7; 7 bases are a match to TRBD1. The DNA of the CDR3 is TGTGCCAGCAGTTACGGGGCGACAGGGACCTACGAGCAGTACTTC. Residues: CASSYGATGTYEQYF.